The 21 T cell receptor beta chains listed next were all sequenced from one sample in a study of cytomegalovirus exposure and HLA in healthy donors. Profiled with immunoSEQ multiplex PCR; TCRdb holds only in-frame clones, not every one. This repertoire shows around 190,000 clones, about 85% found once; its top ten account for approximately 15%. Sequences were obtained from PBMCs. Receptors were obtained from a man between 18 and 35 years old in good health and CMV-seropositive.

This chain connects TRBV7-8 to TRBJ2-2; D is perhaps TRBD2 (6 bases). Between the trimmed V and J ends, which lost 4 bases and 1 base, there was a span of 10 bases. The V gene's germline CDR1 is SGHVS and CDR2 FQNEAQ. The CDR3 totals 15 residues. The CDR3 sequence: CASSWREGNTGELFF. The DNA for the CDR3 is TGTGCCAGCAGCTGGAGGGAAGGGAACACCGGGGAGCTGTTTTTT. Looking up the rest from reference TRBV7-8 and TRBJ2-2 gives the full variable domain: GAGVSQSPRYKVAKRGQDVALRCDPISGHVSLFWYQQALGQGPEFLTYFQNEAQLDKSGLPSDRFFAERPEGSVSTLKIQRTQQEDSAVYLCASSWREGNTGELFFGEGSRLTVL.

This chain connects TRBV29-1 to TRBJ2-3, with 16 bases identical to TRBD2. CDR1 and CDR2 (germline): SQVTM, ANQGSEA. This CDR3 has 18 residues. The ends lost 3 bases at V and 2 bases at J; junction bases unmatched: 8. The CDR3 here is CSVEGLAGGERNTDTQYF. The CDR3 coding sequence is TGCAGCGTTGAGGGACTAGCGGGAGGGGAACGGAACACAGATACGCAGTATTTT.

The V call is TRBV2, the J call TRBJ2-1, with D possibly being TRBD1 (5 bases). Trimming stripped 2 bases from V and 7 bases from J, with 12 bases between. The CDR3 is 14 residues long. The V gene's germline CDR1 is SNHLY and CDR2 FYNNEI. The CDR3 nucleotides are TGTGCCAGCAGTGAAATGGGGCTTTGGAATGAGCAGTTCTTC. Residues: CASSEMGLWNEQFF.

The rearrangement links TRBV14 to TRBJ2-1, with D tentatively TRBD1 (5 bases). Germline V gene lookup returns CDR1 SGHDN and CDR2 FVKESK. The V end lost 2 bases, the J end lost 9 bases, and 17 bases lay between the germline ends. This CDR3 has 15 amino acids. CDR3 loop: CASSQRKTERGEQFF. Written as DNA, the CDR3 is TGTGCCAGCAGCCAAAGAAAGACAGAAAGGGGTGAGCAGTTCTTC.

As to this clone: Sequence at one end of the junction differs from germline and may be a read error. The chain has TRBV7-6 and TRBJ2-5; D gene unclear. This CDR3 is 14 amino acids long. Per the germline V gene, CDR1 is SGHVS and CDR2 is FNYEAQ. CDR3 coding DNA: TGTGCCAGCAGATTAGGTTACAGAGAAGAGACCCAGTACTTC. Amino acids: CASRLGYREETQYF. Using reference TRBV7-6 and TRBJ2-5 for the parts outside the CDR3, the full variable domain is GAGVSQSPRYKVTKRGQDVALRCDPISGHVSLYWYRQALGQGPEFLTYFNYEAQQDKSGLPNDRFSAERPEGSISTLTIQRTEQRDSAMYRCASRLGYREETQYFGPGTRLLVL.

The genes are TRBV2 and TRBJ2-3, with TRBD1 matching over 7 bases. The CDR3 consists of 12 residues. V dropped 7 bases and J dropped 7; count of bases not matched to a gene: 5. From germline, CDR1 is SNHLY and CDR2 FYNNEI. The CDR3 DNA is TGTGCCAGCATTAAGACAGGGAATACGCAGTATTTT. Amino acids: CASIKTGNTQYF.

Here the CDR3 reads CASPSPGTKYNEQFF. The CDR3 nucleotides read TGCGCCAGCCCTTCCCCCGGGACTAAATACAATGAGCAGTTCTTC. The chain has TRBV10-1 and TRBJ2-1, with 7 bases lining up with TRBD2. Germline CDR1 reads WNHNN; CDR2 reads SYGVQD (reference sequence). This CDR3 region has 15 residues. Trimming cost V 8 bases and J 4 bases; bases outside gene matches: 11.

The chain has TRBV6-1 and TRBJ1-1, with D possibly TRBD1 on 6 matching bases. This CDR3 has 13 residues. Trimming stripped 3 bases from V and 8 bases from J, with 13 bases between. Germline lookup yields CDR1 MNHNS and CDR2 SASEGT. CDR3 sequence reads: CASSDPNREEAFF. Here the CDR3 DNA reads TGTGCCAGCAGTGATCCCAACAGGGAGGAAGCTTTCTTT.

About this clone itself: Other DNA sequences of this sample code for an identical CDR3. For the CDR3, the DNA is TGTGCCAGCAGTTGGGGGACAGGGGGTCAGCCCCAGCATTTT. Its protein is CASSWGTGGQPQHF. J is TRBJ1-5 and V is TRBV6-5, with 11 bases that match TRBD1. Germline lookup yields CDR1 MNHEY and CDR2 SVGAGI. The length of the CDR3 is 14 residues. The V segment lost 4 bases and the J segment 6 bases; nucleotides outside the gene matches: 2.

The chain carries TRBV5-1 and TRBJ2-7, with 10 bases fitting TRBD2. CDR3 length equals 15 residues. The trim removed 5 bases at V and 5 bases at J, leaving 10 bases unmatched. CDR1 SGHRS and CDR2 YFSETQ come from the germline V gene. CDR3 nucleotides: TGCGCCAGCAGTCTAGCGGGAGTGGTCGACGACGAGCAGTACTTC. Translation gives CASSLAGVVDDEQYF. Using reference TRBV5-1 and TRBJ2-7 for the parts outside the CDR3, the full variable domain is KAGVTQTPRYLIKTRGQQVTLSCSPISGHRSVSWYQQTPGQGLQFLFEYFSETQRNKGNFPGRFSGRQFSNSRSEMNVSTLELGDSALYLCASSLAGVVDDEQYFGPGTRLTVT.

This chain joins TRBV30 and TRBJ2-5, with 7 positions matching TRBD2. This CDR3 is 14 amino acids long. CDR1 GTSNPN and CDR2 SVGIG come from the germline V gene (reference sequence). V was clipped by 4 bases and J by 3 bases; unmatched bases: 8. The CDR3: CAWTPWGGKETQYF. The CDR3 nucleotides read TGTGCCTGGACTCCCTGGGGGGGAAAAGAGACCCAGTACTTC. Based on the CDR3 plus reference TRBV30 and TRBJ2-5, the full variable domain is SQTIHQWPATLVQPVGSPLSLECTVEGTSNPNLYWYRQAAGRGLQLLFYSVGIGQISSEVPQNLSASRPQDRQFILSSKKLLLSDSGFYLCAWTPWGGKETQYFGPGTRLLVL.

This rearrangement joins TRBV2 to TRBJ2-5, with 7 bases lining up with TRBD2. Losses at the gene ends were 0 bases for V and 0 bases for J; bases not matched to a gene: 1. The length of the CDR3 is 15 residues. Germline lookup yields CDR1 SNHLY and CDR2 FYNNEI. CDR3 protein: CASSEAGGYQETQYF. CDR3 in DNA: TGTGCCAGCAGTGAAGCGGGGGGGTACCAAGAGACCCAGTACTTC.

This chain connects TRBV5-4 to TRBJ2-3; unclear D gene. CDR1 is SGHNT, CDR2 YYREEE, per germline (reference sequence). The CDR3 runs to 13 residues. V gave up 4 bases and J gave up 2 bases, with 8 bases separating them. The CDR3 bases are TGTGCCAGCAGCCCCGGTCCCACAGATACGCAGTATTTT. Translated, it gives CASSPGPTDTQYF.

This sequence joins TRBV4-1 and TRBJ1-1; 7 positions match TRBD1. The CDR3 is made up of 15 amino acids. The V gene's germline CDR1 is MGHRA and CDR2 YSYEKL. V lost 4 bases, J lost 1 base, and 6 bases stayed unmatched. The CDR3 nucleotides read TGCGCCAGCAGCCTCGACAGGGCTCAGAACACTGAAGCTTTCTTT. It codes for CASSLDRAQNTEAFF.

The chain recombines TRBV6-1 with TRBJ1-2; D gene unclear. V lost 1 base and J lost 5, with 14 bases in between. Germline CDR1 is MNHNS and CDR2 is SASEGT. CDR3 length: 15 amino acids. DNA for the CDR3: TGTGCCAGCAGTGAAGGCCCGGCAGAGGGTTATGGCTACACCTTC. It yields the protein CASSEGPAEGYGYTF.

Only one count was recorded for this clone. The V gene is TRBV5-4, the J gene TRBJ2-3, with D uncertain. Germline V gene sequence: CDR1 SGHNT, CDR2 YYREEE (reference sequence). CDR3 length equals 13 residues. Trimming removed 1 base from V and 3 bases from J, with 6 bases in between. The CDR3 DNA sequence: TGTGCCAGCAGCTTGACTCCAACAGATACGCAGTATTTT. Residues: CASSLTPTDTQYF.

The rearrangement joins TRBV2 to TRBJ1-1; D is unclear. With 2 bases removed from V and 5 bases from J, the gap between germline ends came to 12 bases. Germline V gives CDR1 SNHLY, CDR2 FYNNEI. This CDR3 comprises 14 residues. CDR3 DNA sequence: TGTGCCAGCAGTGAAAATACAGAGTGGACTGAAGCTTTCTTT. Translated, it gives CASSENTEWTEAFF.

This clone was recorded a few times. The V gene is TRBV29-1, the J gene TRBJ1-2; D may be TRBD1 (6 bases). This CDR3 spans 11 amino acids. The V and J ends lost 3 bases and 8 bases respectively, with 10 bases between them. CDR1 and CDR2 (germline): SQVTM, ANQGSEA. In nucleotides, the CDR3 is TGCAGCGTTGATGCAGGGGACGGCTACACCTTC. It yields the protein CSVDAGDGYTF. Looking up the rest from reference TRBV29-1 and TRBJ1-2 gives the full variable domain: SAVISQKPSRDICQRGTSLTIQCQVDSQVTMMFWYRQQPGQSLTLIATANQGSEATYESGFVIDKFPISRPNLTFSTLTVSNMSPEDSSIYLCSVDAGDGYTFGSGTRLTVV.

The J gene is TRBJ2-7, the V gene TRBV7-2; 9 bases are a match to TRBD1. Germline V gene sequence: CDR1 SGHTA, CDR2 FQGNSA. V lost 1 base and J lost 3; bases outside the gene matches: 1. The CDR3 spans 14 residues. CDR3 sequence reads: CASSLEGQGYEQYF. In DNA, the CDR3 is TGTGCCAGCAGCTTAGAGGGACAGGGCTACGAGCAGTACTTC.

The chain combines TRBV27 with TRBJ1-2; D perhaps matches TRBD1 (5 bases). Germline values: CDR1 MNHEY, CDR2 SMNVEV (reference sequence). The CDR3 is 13 residues long. Between the trimmed V and J ends, which lost 2 bases and 8 bases, there was a span of 12 bases. CDR3 in DNA: TGTGCCAGCAGTTTAGACGGGGGAGAGGGCTACACCTTC. Encoded protein: CASSLDGGEGYTF.

This chain connects TRBV4-1 to TRBJ1-2, with a possible D match to TRBD1 (5 bases). CDR1 MGHRA and CDR2 YSYEKL come from the germline V gene. The CDR3 runs 18 residues. Trimming removed 0 bases from V and 4 bases from J, with 21 bases in between. The CDR3, as DNA: TGCGCCAGCAGCCAAGATTTCACCCGACGCAGGGTGGGCTATGGCTACACCTTC. Amino acids: CASSQDFTRRRVGYGYTF.